A single T cell receptor (beta chain) is shown here with its context. These data are taken from a study of blood T cell repertoires in COVID-19. Original methodology: Reference gene primers were amplified, and this amplification served to estimate nucleated cell counts. Assay used: immunoSEQ multiplex PCR; TCRdb lists only in-frame clones, some missing. That table furnishes V, J and clone size, whereas the DNA furnished D and trimming. The sample has about 270,000 clones, around nine tenths seen once. Unmatched junction bases numbered 14, after V lost 10 bases and J lost 5 bases. The CDR3 length is 14 residues. CDR1 is MGHDK, CDR2 SYGVNS, per germline.

The sample consisted of PBMCs or T cells enriched from blood (not recorded which). The chain carries TRBV25-1 and TRBJ2-7; TRBD2 matches at 7 bases. This receptor was taken from a woman aged 55-69 years who had recovered from COVID-19. The DNA for the CDR3 is TGTGCCACTATCGACCCGGGAGGAGGAGACGAGCAGTACTTC. Translated, it gives CATIDPGGGDEQYF.